The 25 T cell receptor beta chains below all came from one sample that was sequenced in a study of shared clonotypes between healthy human individuals. Clones were sequenced by immunoSEQ multiplex PCR, and TCRdb holds only the in-frame ones, with some missing. The repertoire consists of 1.4 million or so clones, with 98% to 99% occurring once and the leading ten covering 0.36%. What was sequenced was naive CD4+ T cells sorted from blood. As for subset: CD45RA+ positively selected. These receptor sequences come from a young man in good health.

The CDR3 protein is CAAGSGYEQYF. The CDR3 nucleotides read TGTGCCGCCGGTTCGGGGTACGAGCAGTACTTC. The chain employs TRBV30 and TRBJ2-7, with D possibly being TRBD2 (5 bases). The CDR3 spans 11 residues. V was cut by 8 bases and J by 4 bases, with 12 bases left in between. CDR1 and CDR2 (germline): GTSNPN, SVGIG (reference sequence).

V is TRBV14 and J is TRBJ2-7, with 12 bases matching TRBD2. Trimming took 4 bases from V and 3 from J; bases not matched to a gene: 13. The CDR3 is 18 amino acids. Germline assignment: CDR1 SGHDN and CDR2 FVKESK. The CDR3 sequence: CASSLGGLAGLLFYEQYF. CDR3 bases: TGTGCCAGCAGCCTAGGGGGACTAGCGGGCCTCCTTTTCTACGAGCAGTACTTC.

In its sample, this clone was seen once. This chain connects TRBV7-7 to TRBJ2-7, with a weak D call TRBD1 (6 bases). This CDR3 comprises 13 residues. The germline CDR1 and CDR2 sequences are SSHAT and FNYEAQ (reference sequence). V shed 1 base and J shed 5 bases, with 9 bases lying between them. For the CDR3, the DNA is TGTGCCAGCAGCTTAGAGAGGACAGACGAGCAGTACTTC. Translating it yields CASSLERTDEQYF.

J is TRBJ2-7 and V is TRBV7-9; 12 bases match TRBD2. The V segment lost 1 base and the J segment 2 bases; nucleotides outside the gene matches: 3. CDR1 is SEHNR and CDR2 is FQNEAQ in the germline V gene (reference sequence). This CDR3 has 16 residues. The CDR3 sequence: CASSLGTSGVAYEQYF. Written as DNA, the CDR3 is TGTGCCAGCAGCTTAGGGACTAGCGGGGTCGCCTACGAGCAGTACTTC. Full variable domain (rest looked up from reference TRBV7-9 and TRBJ2-7): DTGVSQNPRHKITKRGQNVTFRCDPISEHNRLYWYRQTLGQGPEFLTYFQNEAQLEKSRLLSDRFSAERPKGSFSTLEIQRTEQGDSAMYLCASSLGTSGVAYEQYFGPGTRLTVT.

V and J are TRBV5-1 and TRBJ2-5; D perhaps matches TRBD1 (5 bases). There are 14 residues in the CDR3. The V gene's germline CDR1 is SGHRS and CDR2 YFSETQ. Trimming stripped 4 bases from V and 1 base from J, with 11 bases between. CDR3 protein: CASSPGHLQETQYF. The CDR3 DNA reads TGCGCCAGCAGCCCTGGACACCTCCAAGAGACCCAGTACTTC.

As concerns this clone: A read error may account for a junction end that differs from germline. CDR3 DNA: TGTGCCAGCTCGCCACCGACTACCGACAGGGGCGAGCAGTACTTC. Protein product: CASSPPTTDRGEQYF. This sequence joins TRBV18 and TRBJ2-7; 8 bases align to TRBD1. The CDR3 consists of 15 residues. The germline CDR1 and CDR2 sequences are KGHSH and LQKENI.

This clone showed up just once. The chain uses TRBV10-1 and TRBJ2-7, with 12 positions matching TRBD2. The CDR3 runs to 18 residues. The V segment lost 3 bases and the J segment 5 bases; nucleotides outside the gene matches: 14. Germline-derived CDR1 and CDR2 are WNHNN and SYGVQD (reference sequence). DNA of the CDR3: TGCGCCAGCAGTGACCAAAGTACGACTAGCGGGAGAAGGCACGAGCAGTACTTC. As protein: CASSDQSTTSGRRHEQYF.

This chain connects TRBV10-1 to TRBJ2-7; 10 bases align to TRBD2. The J segment lost 2 bases and the V segment lost 6 bases, leaving 7 bases of the junction unmatched. CDR1 is WNHNN and CDR2 is SYGVQD in the germline V gene (reference sequence). This CDR3 contains 15 residues. The CDR3 loop reads CASSHGTSETYEQYF. The CDR3 coding sequence is TGCGCCAGCAGCCACGGGACTAGCGAGACCTACGAGCAGTACTTC.

This rearrangement joins TRBV29-1 to TRBJ2-7; perhaps TRBD1 as D (5 bases). This CDR3 is built from 14 residues. V lost 4 bases, J lost 5 bases, and 18 bases lay in between. CDR1 SQVTM and CDR2 ANQGSEA come from the germline V gene. CDR3 DNA: TGCAGCGTTGCCCACCAAACAGGAACCGACGAGCAGTACTTC. This gives the protein CSVAHQTGTDEQYF.

The chain is built from TRBV6-6 and TRBJ2-7; D is possibly TRBD1 (5 bases). CDR3 length equals 14 residues. Trimming pared 5 bases from V and 0 bases from J, leaving 11 bases between. CDR1 and CDR2 from the germline V gene are MNHNY and SVGAGI (reference sequence). The CDR3 spells CASSPPGFSYEQYF. The CDR3 region has the DNA TGTGCCAGCAGTCCCCCAGGGTTCTCCTACGAGCAGTACTTC.

The table lists this clone with a count of one. The CDR3 nucleotides are TGTGCCAGCAGCAGGACAGGGGCGTCCTATGGCTACACCTTC. It codes for CASSRTGASYGYTF. The rearrangement uses TRBV5-4 and TRBJ1-2; 9 bases align to TRBD1. Germline-derived CDR1 and CDR2 are SGHNT and YYREEE (reference sequence). V was pared by 4 bases and J by 4 bases, with 5 bases of the junction left unmatched. This CDR3 has 14 residues.

J is TRBJ2-7 and V is TRBV10-3; weak D call: TRBD1 (5 bases). In germline, CDR1 is ENHRY, CDR2 SYGVKD. V shed 0 bases and J shed 7 bases, with 7 bases lying between them. The CDR3 is 12 residues long. CDR3 nucleotide sequence: TGTGCCATCAGTGAGTCAGGGGCGGAGCAGTACTTC. It translates to CAISESGAEQYF.

The chain links TRBV2 to TRBJ1-5; D remains unclear. Germline V gene data show CDR1 as SNHLY and CDR2 as FYNNEI. The CDR3 runs 17 residues. V lost 3 bases to trimming and J lost 2 bases, with 17 bases between them. Here the CDR3 reads CASSDGVRGVGNQPQHF. The DNA of the CDR3 is TGTGCCAGCAGTGACGGGGTCCGTGGGGTCGGCAATCAGCCCCAGCATTTT.

The chain is built from TRBV4-3 and TRBJ2-7; 8 positions match TRBD2. The CDR3 length is 15 residues. The germline V gene encodes CDR1 LGHNA and CDR2 YSLEER. V lost 4 bases, J lost 3 bases, and 8 bases stayed unmatched. CDR3 sequence (DNA): TGCGCCAGCAGCCCTTCGTATGGGACTAGCTACGAGCAGTACTTC. Encoded protein: CASSPSYGTSYEQYF.

The V gene is TRBV5-1, the J gene TRBJ2-7, with D maybe TRBD2 (6 bases). V lost 2 bases and J 0 bases, leaving 15 bases between the germline ends. Germline-derived CDR1 and CDR2 are SGHRS and YFSETQ. CDR3 size: 16 residues. CDR3 region: CASSLIIGGASYEQYF. The CDR3 region has the DNA TGCGCCAGCAGCTTAATAATAGGAGGGGCCTCCTACGAGCAGTACTTC.

The chain has TRBV6-1 and TRBJ1-1, with a possible D match to TRBD1 (5 bases). Germline lookup yields CDR1 MNHNS and CDR2 SASEGT. Between the trimmed V and J ends, which lost 4 bases and 6 bases, there was a span of 15 bases. The CDR3 loop spans 14 amino acids. The CDR3 reads CASSALGVNAEAFF. The CDR3 bases are TGTGCCAGCAGTGCCTTAGGGGTAAACGCTGAAGCTTTCTTT.

This clone is a singleton in its sample. Additional DNA sequences in this sample encode the identical CDR3. This chain connects TRBV18 to TRBJ2-1; D not certain. Germline V lookup: CDR1 KGHSH, CDR2 LQKENI. The CDR3 is made up of 13 amino acids. The ends were cut back, 3 bases at V and 6 bases at J, with 9 bases in the middle. The CDR3 region is CASSPGLVNEQFF. As DNA, the CDR3 is TGTGCCAGCTCACCGGGGTTGGTCAATGAGCAGTTCTTC. Filled out from reference TRBV18 and TRBJ2-1, the complete variable domain reads NAGVMQNPRHLVRRRGQEARLRCSPMKGHSHVYWYRQLPEEGLKFMVYLQKENIIDESGMPKERFSAEFPKEGPSILRIQQVVRGDSAAYFCASSPGLVNEQFFGPGTRLTVL.

This rearrangement joins TRBV28 to TRBJ2-7; D may be TRBD1 (5 bases). Looked up from germline, CDR1 is MDHEN and CDR2 is SYDVKM. Trimming removed 2 bases from V and 3 bases from J, with 14 bases in between. The CDR3 loop spans 15 amino acids. In nucleotides, the CDR3 is TGTGCCAGCAGTTTAATCCCCCAGGGTGGCTACGAGCAGTACTTC. This codes for CASSLIPQGGYEQYF.

The V gene is TRBV27, the J gene TRBJ2-1; 10 positions agree with TRBD2. The CDR3 has 18 amino acids. Trimming cost V 7 bases and J 2 bases; bases outside gene matches: 14. The germline gives CDR1 MNHEY, CDR2 SMNVEV (reference sequence). CDR3 DNA sequence: TGTGCCAGCAAAGGGGACCTTGTCCTAGCGGGAGCCTACAATGAGCAGTTCTTC. Its protein product is CASKGDLVLAGAYNEQFF.

This clone occurred once. The chain joins TRBV5-6 to TRBJ1-1; D not resolved. V lost 4 bases and J lost 3, with 7 bases in between. This CDR3 is built from 12 residues. Germline-derived CDR1 and CDR2 are SGHDT and YYEEEE. As DNA, the CDR3 is TGTGCCAGCAGCCAACCCGACACTGAAGCTTTCTTT. Encoded protein: CASSQPDTEAFF.

Concerning this clone itself: The sample has other DNA sequences that encode this CDR3 too. The chain is built from TRBV18 and TRBJ1-5; the match to TRBD1 covers 8 bases. The V segment lost 3 bases and the J segment 3 bases; nucleotides outside the gene matches: 1. Germline CDR1 KGHSH, CDR2 LQKENI. The CDR3 is 14 residues long. The CDR3 DNA is TGTGCCAGCTCACCGACAGGGGACAATCAGCCCCAGCATTTT. Its protein product is CASSPTGDNQPQHF.

This chain links TRBV11-1 with TRBJ1-2, with D tentatively TRBD1 (5 bases). The CDR3 covers 14 residues. V lost 4 bases to trimming and J lost 5 bases, with 14 bases between them. From germline, CDR1 is SGHAT and CDR2 FQDESV (reference sequence). CDR3 amino acids: CASSSSGTEYGYTF. The CDR3 DNA sequence: TGTGCCAGCAGCTCCTCCGGGACTGAGTATGGCTACACCTTC.

This sequence joins TRBV7-8 and TRBJ2-5, with 14 nucleotides matching TRBD2. J lost 5 bases, V lost 5 bases, and 16 bases had no gene match. Germline assignment: CDR1 SGHVS and CDR2 FQNEAQ. The CDR3 consists of 19 residues. Here the CDR3 DNA reads TGTGCCAGCAGCCCCTACCGGGGACTAGCGGGAGTTACGGGGGAGACCCAGTACTTC. The encoded protein is CASSPYRGLAGVTGETQYF.

V usage is TRBV11-2 and J usage is TRBJ2-1; 10 bases map to TRBD1. The CDR3 has 19 residues. V lost 3 bases to trimming and J lost 4 bases; unmatched junction nucleotides: 15. The germline gives CDR1 SGHAT, CDR2 FQNNGV. The CDR3 region has the DNA TGTGCCAGCAGCTTTTTCCTCAACCGGGACAGGGGAATTTACAATGAGCAGTTCTTC. Protein: CASSFFLNRDRGIYNEQFF.

DNA of the CDR3: TGCGCCAGCAGCCAAGATTTGGCCTATTCATTCACATCAACTAATGAAAAACTGTTTTTT. Translated, it gives CASSQDLAYSFTSTNEKLFF. The V and J genes are TRBV4-3 and TRBJ1-4; no definite D call. Germline assignment: CDR1 LGHNA and CDR2 YSLEER. This CDR3 region has 20 residues. The V gene lost 0 bases and the J gene lost 0 bases, with 20 bases spanning the gap.